This T cell receptor (beta chain) appears in the sequencing data of a study of cytomegalovirus exposure and HLA in healthy donors. Overall study findings and caveats: Associated with HLA alleles at 0.05 false discovery rate in a later analysis were over 15,000 TCR beta sequences. Roughly uniform depth of sequencing across donors was assumed in presence/absence analyses. Reports described diagnosis of cytomegalovirus status by the classifier as highly specific and sensitive. Rarity characterized most TCR sequences, yet some public TCRs appeared in many donors.

Trimming left V 7 bases short and J 8 bases short, with 8 bases between. Germline CDR1 and CDR2: LNHDA and SQIVND (reference sequence). The CDR3 has 11 amino acids. As for this clone: Its cognate antigen is unknown.

Primers included in the PCR were 60 Vbeta and 13 Jbeta primers. Clones were sequenced by immunoSEQ multiplex PCR, and TCRdb holds only the in-frame ones, with some missing. The sample includes 75,000 to 100,000 clones, 60% to 75% of them seen just once. This receptor was taken from a female donor in good health and CMV-seronegative. Sequenced: PBMCs. This chain links TRBV19 with TRBJ2-2; D remains unclear. CDR3 in DNA: TGTGCCAGTACCACGAGGGGGGAGCTGTTTTTT. This sequence encodes CASTTRGELFF.